This T cell receptor (beta chain) was recovered during a study of blood T cell repertoires in COVID-19. Study background: Sources were T cells, B-cell-depleted T cells, or PBMCs; the material itself was cDNA or gDNA.

CDR1 is LGHNT, CDR2 FRNRAP, per germline. CDR3 size: 21 residues. The junction had 19 bases not matched to a gene; V was cut back by 2 bases and J by 0 bases. The method was immunoSEQ multiplex PCR; TCRdb's version includes in-frame clones alone and lacks a portion of them. The sample consists of under 250,000 clones, 70% to 80% of them appearing once. The sequenced sample was peripheral blood. The TCR sequence derives from a woman aged 40 to 50 with COVID-19, enrolled during active disease. The V call is TRBV12-5, the J call TRBJ1-2; 9 bases align to TRBD1. The CDR3 DNA reads TGTGCTAGTGGTTTGCTGCTTTGGGACAGGGTGAACAAGGGGGCTAACTATGGCTACACCTTC. Its translation is CASGLLLWDRVNKGANYGYTF.